Below, one T cell receptor (beta chain) is given with its context. What this receptor recognizes is not known. No clone much larger than this one lies a single base away; base qualities are absent. These data originate in a study of blood T cell repertoires in COVID-19 (dated by TCRdb to about 2020). About the study as a whole: Samples covering the acute and convalescent phases of COVID-19 were provided by collaborators in the United States, Italy and Spain. The material from the prospective study consisted of cDNA or gDNA derived from T cells, B-cell-depleted T cells, or PBMCs. The dataset comprised deeply sampled blood TCRbeta repertoires from subjects exposed to, actively infected with, or recovered from COVID-19. The repertoires were released in a freely available public database meant as a resource for research on the immune response to SARS-CoV-2. The samples were drawn from the first 160 participants of the ongoing ImmuneRACE study and from 1,254 subjects provided by 6 global collaborators. A de-identified subject ID, COVID-19 status, age in years and sex were almost always included in the sample metadata. Where available, HLA class I and class II types were taken from metadata supplied by the sample provider and were not determined by assay-based typing.

In Seattle, one collaborating source enrolled patients while the infection was active and tracked those patients longitudinally over the course of disease. Each collaborating institution followed its own protocols to collect whole blood in K2EDTA tubes. Collaborator samples were shipped for TCRbeta analysis as frozen whole blood, isolated PBMCs, or DNA extracted from either sample type. The immunoSEQ Assay, a bias-controlled multiplex PCR, was used to amplify TCRbeta CDR3 regions from genomic DNA. As for how the authors treated the data: Nucleated cell counts per sample were estimated from amplification of reference gene primers within the assay. Sequence reads were collapsed and filtered to measure the absolute abundance of every unique TCRbeta CDR3 rearrangement. For each sample, productive Simpson clonality was calculated by taking the square root of Simpson's diversity index across productive rearrangements. As stored in TCRdb, this immuneACCESS dataset retains in-frame rearrangements with V and J assigned. A fraction of the clones does not appear; measured against another copy, unresolved V genes explain less than half of the discrepancy, and the remainder lacks a known reason. V, J and clone size are those of that table, while D and trimming were read from the DNA. This sample comprises roughly 120,000 clones, approximately 89% of them detected only once. The ten largest clones add up to less than 3.5% of the sample.

Points the paper makes about the study in general: The amount of clinical and demographic metadata varied by source and participant and was provided uncurated.

Sequenced sample: peripheral blood. The clonotype was recovered from a woman aged 80 or older with COVID-19, enrolled during active disease.

The CDR3 protein: CASSTRQAGGYTF. The DNA sequence reads TGTGCCAGCAGCACTCGACAGGCTGGGGGCTACACCTTC. The rearrangement combines TRBV6-2 or TRBV6-3 with TRBJ1-2; tentative D gene TRBD1, with 6 bases matching. From the germline V gene, CDR1 is MNHEY and CDR2 is SVGEGT. Trimming at the junction amounts to 6 bases on V and 8 bases on J, and the germline ends lie 16 bases apart. The CDR3 sequence holds 13 residues, the cysteine and phenylalanine included. Only the CDR3 DNA is retained, 39 bases long and in frame from the first base.